This T cell receptor (beta chain) comes out of a study of T cells after yellow fever vaccination. Study outcomes and limitations: A weaker but faster secondary response was observed, peaking on day 5 versus 15.

A single record per CDR3 protein comes from TCRdb applying MiXCR to the 5' RACE reads. The sample lists roughly 500,000 distinct CDR3 sequences, 15% to 20% occurring once. A remark on this clonotype: Its cognate antigen is unknown.

This clonotype was obtained from a man aged 25-40 years who received the YFV17D yellow fever vaccine. Here the sequenced sample was PBMCs, taken 15 days after the yellow fever booster vaccination.

CDR3 protein: CASRGGFGNTIYF. CDR3 nucleotide sequence: TGTGCCAGCAGGGGGGGATTTGGAAACACCATATATTTT. The V gene is TRBV27, the J gene TRBJ1-3, with D possibly TRBD1 on 5 matching bases. Trimming shortened V by 6 bases and J by 3 bases, and 9 bases separated the two germline ends. The germline V gene encodes CDR1 MNHEY and CDR2 SMNVEV (reference sequence). The CDR3 extends over 13 amino acids.